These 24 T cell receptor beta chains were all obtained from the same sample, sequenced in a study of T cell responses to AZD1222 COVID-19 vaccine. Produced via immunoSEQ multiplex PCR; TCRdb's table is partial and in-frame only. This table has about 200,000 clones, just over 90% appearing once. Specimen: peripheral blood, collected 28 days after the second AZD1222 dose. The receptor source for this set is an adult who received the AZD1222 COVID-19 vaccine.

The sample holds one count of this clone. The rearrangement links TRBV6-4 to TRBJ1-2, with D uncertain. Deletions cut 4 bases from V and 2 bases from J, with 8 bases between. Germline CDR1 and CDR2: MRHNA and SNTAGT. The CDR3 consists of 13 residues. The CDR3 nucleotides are TGTGCCAGCAGTGCCGGACCGAACTATGGCTACACCTTC. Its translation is CASSAGPNYGYTF.

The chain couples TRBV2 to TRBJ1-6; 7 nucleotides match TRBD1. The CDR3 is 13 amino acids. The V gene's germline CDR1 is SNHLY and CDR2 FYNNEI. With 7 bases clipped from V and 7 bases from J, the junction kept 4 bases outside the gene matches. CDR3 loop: CASTLGGNSPLHF. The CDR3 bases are TGTGCCAGCACCCTAGGGGGCAATTCACCCCTCCACTTT.

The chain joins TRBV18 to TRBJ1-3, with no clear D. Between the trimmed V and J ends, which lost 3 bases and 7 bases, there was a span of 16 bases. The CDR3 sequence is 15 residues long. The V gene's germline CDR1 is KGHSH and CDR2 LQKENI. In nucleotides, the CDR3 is TGTGCCAGCTCACCTTCGGCGGATGCCCTGAACACCATATATTTT. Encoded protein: CASSPSADALNTIYF.

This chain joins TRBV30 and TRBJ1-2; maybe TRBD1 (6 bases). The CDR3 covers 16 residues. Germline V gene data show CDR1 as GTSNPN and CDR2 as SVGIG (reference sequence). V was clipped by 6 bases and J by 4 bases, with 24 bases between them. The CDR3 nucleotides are TGTGCCTGTATACGGGACACCTTCGGGGTTAGCTATGGCTACACCTTC. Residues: CACIRDTFGVSYGYTF.

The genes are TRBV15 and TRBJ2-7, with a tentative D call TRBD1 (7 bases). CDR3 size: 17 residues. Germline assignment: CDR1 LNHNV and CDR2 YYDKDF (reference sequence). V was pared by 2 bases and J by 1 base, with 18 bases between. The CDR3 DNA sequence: TGTGCCACCAGCAGATCCAGGGGGGAATTTAAGTCCTACGAGCAGTACTTC. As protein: CATSRSRGEFKSYEQYF.

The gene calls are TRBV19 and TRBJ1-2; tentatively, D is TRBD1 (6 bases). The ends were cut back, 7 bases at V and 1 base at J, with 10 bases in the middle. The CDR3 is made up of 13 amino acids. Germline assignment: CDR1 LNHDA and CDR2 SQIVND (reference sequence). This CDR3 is CASTGQINYGYTF. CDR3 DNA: TGTGCCAGTACCGGACAGATTAACTATGGCTACACCTTC. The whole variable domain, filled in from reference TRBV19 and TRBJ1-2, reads DGGITQSPKYLFRKEGQNVTLSCEQNLNHDAMYWYRQDPGQGLRLIYYSQIVNDFQKGDIAEGYSVSREKKESFPLTVTSAQKNPTAFYLCASTGQINYGYTFGSGTRLTVV.

The CDR3 bases are TGCGCCAGCAGCTTGGCGGCTAGCGGGAGGGCGGACGAGCAGTACTTC. Translating gives CASSLAASGRADEQYF. The chain links TRBV5-1 to TRBJ2-7; 12 nucleotides match TRBD2. CDR1 and CDR2 (germline): SGHRS, YFSETQ. The CDR3 length is 16 residues. The junction had 6 bases not matched to a gene; V was cut back by 0 bases and J by 5 bases.

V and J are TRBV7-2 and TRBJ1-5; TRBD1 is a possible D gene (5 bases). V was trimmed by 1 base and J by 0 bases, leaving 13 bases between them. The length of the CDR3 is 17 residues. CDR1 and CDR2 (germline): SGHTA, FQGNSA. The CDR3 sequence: CASSLVGQGDSNQPQHF. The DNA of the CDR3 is TGTGCCAGCAGCTTAGTGGGGCAGGGTGATAGCAATCAGCCCCAGCATTTT.

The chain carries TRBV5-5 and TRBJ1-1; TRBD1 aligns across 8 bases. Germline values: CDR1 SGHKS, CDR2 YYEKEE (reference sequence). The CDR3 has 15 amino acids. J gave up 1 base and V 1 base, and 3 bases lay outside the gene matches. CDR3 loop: CASSLWTGWNTEAFF. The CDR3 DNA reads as TGTGCCAGCAGCTTGTGGACAGGGTGGAACACTGAAGCTTTCTTT.

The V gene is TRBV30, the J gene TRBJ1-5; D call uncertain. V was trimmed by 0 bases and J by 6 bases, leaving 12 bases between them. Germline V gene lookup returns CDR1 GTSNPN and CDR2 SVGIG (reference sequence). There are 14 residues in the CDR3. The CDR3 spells CAWSVFGVRQPQHF. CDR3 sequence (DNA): TGTGCCTGGAGTGTTTTTGGGGTTCGTCAGCCCCAGCATTTT. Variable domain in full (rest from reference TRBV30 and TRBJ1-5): SQTIHQWPATLVQPVGSPLSLECTVEGTSNPNLYWYRQAAGRGLQLLFYSVGIGQISSEVPQNLSASRPQDRQFILSSKKLLLSDSGFYLCAWSVFGVRQPQHFGDGTRLSIL.

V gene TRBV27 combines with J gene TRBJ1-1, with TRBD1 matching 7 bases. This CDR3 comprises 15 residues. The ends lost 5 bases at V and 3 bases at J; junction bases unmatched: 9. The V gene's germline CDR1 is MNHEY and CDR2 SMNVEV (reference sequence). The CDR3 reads CASSLRQGSHTEAFF. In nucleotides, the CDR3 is TGTGCCAGCAGTCTCCGACAGGGATCGCACACTGAAGCTTTCTTT.

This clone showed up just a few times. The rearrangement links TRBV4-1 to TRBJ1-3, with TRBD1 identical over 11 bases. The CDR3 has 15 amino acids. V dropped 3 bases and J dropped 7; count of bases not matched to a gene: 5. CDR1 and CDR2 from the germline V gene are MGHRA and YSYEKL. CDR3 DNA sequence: TGCGCCAGCAGCCAGTTGGGACAGGGGGTGAACACCATATATTTT. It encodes CASSQLGQGVNTIYF.

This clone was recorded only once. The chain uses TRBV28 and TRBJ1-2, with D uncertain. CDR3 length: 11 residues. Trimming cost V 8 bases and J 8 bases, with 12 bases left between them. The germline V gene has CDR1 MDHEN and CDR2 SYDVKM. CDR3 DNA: TGTGCCAGCCGCGGAAGGGAAGGCTACACCTTC. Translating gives CASRGREGYTF.

The CDR3 DNA follows: TGTGCCTGGAAGAGAAGGGGACGGGGTGAAGCTTTCTTT. Its translation is CAWKRRGRGEAFF. The J gene is TRBJ1-1, the V gene TRBV30, with D possibly being TRBD1 (5 bases). The V gene's germline CDR1 is GTSNPN and CDR2 SVGIG (reference sequence). The V and J ends lost 4 bases and 7 bases respectively, with 16 bases between them. There are 13 residues in the CDR3.

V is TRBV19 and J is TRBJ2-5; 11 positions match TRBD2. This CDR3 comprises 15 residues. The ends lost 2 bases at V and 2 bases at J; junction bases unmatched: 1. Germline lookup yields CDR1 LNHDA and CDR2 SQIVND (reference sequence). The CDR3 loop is CASSIWTSGQETQYF. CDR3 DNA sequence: TGTGCCAGTAGTATATGGACTAGCGGGCAAGAGACCCAGTACTTC.

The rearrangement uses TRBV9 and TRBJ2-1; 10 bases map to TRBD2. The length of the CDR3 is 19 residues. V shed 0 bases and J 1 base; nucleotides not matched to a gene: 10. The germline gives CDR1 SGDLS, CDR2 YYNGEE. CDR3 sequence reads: CASSVAGGAGGLSYNEQFF. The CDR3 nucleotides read TGTGCCAGCAGCGTAGCGGGGGGAGCGGGAGGGCTGTCCTACAATGAGCAGTTCTTC.

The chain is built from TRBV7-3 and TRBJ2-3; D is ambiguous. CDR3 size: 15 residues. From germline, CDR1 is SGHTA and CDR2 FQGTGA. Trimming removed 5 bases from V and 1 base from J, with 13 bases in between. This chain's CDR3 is CASSPMTPGTDTQYF. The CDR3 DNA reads TGTGCCAGCAGCCCTATGACCCCGGGCACAGATACGCAGTATTTT.

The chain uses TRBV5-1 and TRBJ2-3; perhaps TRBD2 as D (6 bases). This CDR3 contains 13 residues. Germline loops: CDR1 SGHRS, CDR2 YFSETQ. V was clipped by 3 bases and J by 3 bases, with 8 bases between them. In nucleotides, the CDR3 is TGCGCCAGCAGCTGGGGGGAGACAGATACGCAGTATTTT. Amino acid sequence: CASSWGETDTQYF.

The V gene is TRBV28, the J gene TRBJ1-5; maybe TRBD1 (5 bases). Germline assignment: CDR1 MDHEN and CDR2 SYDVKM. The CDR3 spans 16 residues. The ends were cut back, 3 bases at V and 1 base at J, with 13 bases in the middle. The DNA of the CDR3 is TGTGCCAGCAGTTTGGGAGGGGCGCAGAGCAATCAGCCCCAGCATTTT. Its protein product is CASSLGGAQSNQPQHF.

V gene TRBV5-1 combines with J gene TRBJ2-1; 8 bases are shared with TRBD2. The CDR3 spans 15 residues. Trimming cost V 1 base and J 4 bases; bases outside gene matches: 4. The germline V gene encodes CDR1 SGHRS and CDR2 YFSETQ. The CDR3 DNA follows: TGCGCCAGCAGCTTGCAGGCTAGCGGGTACAATGAGCAGTTCTTC. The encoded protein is CASSLQASGYNEQFF.

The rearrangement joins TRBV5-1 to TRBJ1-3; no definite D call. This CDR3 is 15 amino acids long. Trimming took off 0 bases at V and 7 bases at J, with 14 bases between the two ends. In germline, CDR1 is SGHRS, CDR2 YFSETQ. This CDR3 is CASSLEVGPWNTIYF. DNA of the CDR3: TGCGCCAGCAGCTTGGAAGTCGGTCCGTGGAACACCATATATTTT.

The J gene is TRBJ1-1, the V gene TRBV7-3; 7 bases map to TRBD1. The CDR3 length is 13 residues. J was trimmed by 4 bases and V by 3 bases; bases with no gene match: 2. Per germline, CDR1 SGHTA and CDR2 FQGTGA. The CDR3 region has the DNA TGTGCCAGCAGCTTTAGACAGGGCACTGAAGCTTTCTTT. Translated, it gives CASSFRQGTEAFF.

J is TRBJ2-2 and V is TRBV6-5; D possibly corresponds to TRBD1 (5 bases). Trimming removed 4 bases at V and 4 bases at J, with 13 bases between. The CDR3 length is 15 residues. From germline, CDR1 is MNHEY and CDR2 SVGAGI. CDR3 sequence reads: CASSSLGRRTGELFF. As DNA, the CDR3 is TGTGCCAGCAGTTCCCTGGGGCGTCGCACCGGGGAGCTGTTTTTT.

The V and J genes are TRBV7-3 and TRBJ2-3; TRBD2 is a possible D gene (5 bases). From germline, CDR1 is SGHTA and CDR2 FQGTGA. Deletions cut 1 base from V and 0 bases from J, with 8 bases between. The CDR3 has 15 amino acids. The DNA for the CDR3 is TGTGCCAGCAGCTTAAGCGGGTCTAGCACAGATACGCAGTATTTT. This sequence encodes CASSLSGSSTDTQYF. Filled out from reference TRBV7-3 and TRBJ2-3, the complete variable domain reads GAGVSQTPSNKVTEKGKYVELRCDPISGHTALYWYRQSLGQGPEFLIYFQGTGAADDSGLPNDRFFAVRPEGSVSTLKIQRTERGDSAVYLCASSLSGSSTDTQYFGPGTRLTVL.